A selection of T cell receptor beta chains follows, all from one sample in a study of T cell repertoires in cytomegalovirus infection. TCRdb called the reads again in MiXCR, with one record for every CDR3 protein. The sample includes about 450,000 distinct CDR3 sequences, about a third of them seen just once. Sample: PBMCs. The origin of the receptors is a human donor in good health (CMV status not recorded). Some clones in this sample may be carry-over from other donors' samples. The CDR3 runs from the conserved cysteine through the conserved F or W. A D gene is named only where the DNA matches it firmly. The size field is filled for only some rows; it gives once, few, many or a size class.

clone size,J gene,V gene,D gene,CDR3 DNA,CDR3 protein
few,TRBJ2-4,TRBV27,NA,TGTGCCAGCAGTTCGAAGGACAGAGACAAAAACATTCAGTACTTC,CASSSKDRDKNIQYF
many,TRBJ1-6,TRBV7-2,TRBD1,TGTGCCAGCAGCTTAGATTCAGGGGGCGATTCACCCCTCCACTTT,CASSLDSGGDSPLHF
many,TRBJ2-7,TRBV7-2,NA,TGTGCCAGCAGCACCAGACAGAGCTCCTACGAGCAGTACTTC,CASSTRQSSYEQYF
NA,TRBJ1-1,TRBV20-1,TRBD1,TGCAGTGCTAGAGACGGACAGGGAGGGGGCCCTGAAGCTTTCTTT,CSARDGQGGGPEAFF
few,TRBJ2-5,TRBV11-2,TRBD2,TGTGCCAGCAGCCCCGCTCGGGGGGGCCTCCAAGAGACCCAGTACTTC,CASSPARGGLQETQYF
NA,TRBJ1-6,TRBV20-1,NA,TGCAGTGCTACGACGGCAAGCTCCTATAATTCACCCCTCCACTTT,CSATTASSYNSPLHF
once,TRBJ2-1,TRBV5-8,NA,TGTGCCAGCCCAGGGCGGGCATGGTGGGACAATGAGCAGTTCTTC,CASPGRAWWDNEQFF
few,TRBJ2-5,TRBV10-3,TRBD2,TGTGCCATCAGGGGTGAAGCGGGGTACGAGACCCAGTACTTC,CAIRGEAGYETQYF
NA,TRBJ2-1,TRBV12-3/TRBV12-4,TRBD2,TGTGCCAGCAGCCCGGGGACTAGCGGGGGGGCGGGGGAGCAGTTCTTC,CASSPGTSGGAGEQFF
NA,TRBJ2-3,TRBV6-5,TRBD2,TGTGCCAGCAGCTACACGAGGCCGGGGGGAGAAGATACGCAGTATTTT,CASSYTRPGGEDTQYF
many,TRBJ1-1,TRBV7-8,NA,TGTGCCAGCAGCCCGCCGTCGGGCTGGAACACTGAAGCTTTCTTT,CASSPPSGWNTEAFF
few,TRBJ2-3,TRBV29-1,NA,TGCAGCGTTGATCCTGGGGTTCTAGATACGCAGTATTTT,CSVDPGVLDTQYF
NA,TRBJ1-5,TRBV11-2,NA,TGTGCCAGCAGCCCCCAATCGGGGCCCAATCAGCCCCAGCATTTT,CASSPQSGPNQPQHF
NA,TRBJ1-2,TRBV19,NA,TGTGCCAGTAGGTCCGAGGGGACGACCTCCGGCTACACCTTC,CASRSEGTTSGYTF
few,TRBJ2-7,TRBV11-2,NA,TGTGCCAGCAGCTTAGATTGGGACGAGCAGTACTTC,CASSLDWDEQYF
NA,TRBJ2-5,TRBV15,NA,TGTGCCACCAGCAGAGATCCGGGCCCCCAAGAGACCCAGTACTTC,CATSRDPGPQETQYF
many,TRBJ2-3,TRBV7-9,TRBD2,TGTGCCAGCAGCCTCCGGACTAGCGGGGGCGCGGATACGCAGTATTTT,CASSLRTSGGADTQYF
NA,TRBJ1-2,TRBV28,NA,TGTGCCAGCACCGAACAGAGAAACTATGGCTACACCTTC,CASTEQRNYGYTF
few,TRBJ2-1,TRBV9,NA,TGTGCCAGCAGCGTAGCAGTGCAGGGAGGTGAGCAGTTCTTC,CASSVAVQGGEQFF
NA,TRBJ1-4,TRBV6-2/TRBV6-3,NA,TGTGCCAGCAGTGATGGTGCCCGGACCCTCCAATTTGGAAACCTGTTTTTT,CASSDGARTLQFGNLFF
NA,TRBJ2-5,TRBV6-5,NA,TGTGCCAGCAGTTATTCGGAGGGACCGGAGATCCAATACTTC,CASSYSEGPEIQYF
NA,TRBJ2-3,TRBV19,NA,TGTGCCAGTAGTAAGGACGGCCACTCGGGTGGCACAGATACGCAGTATTTT,CASSKDGHSGGTDTQYF
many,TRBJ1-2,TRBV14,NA,TGTGCCAGCAGCCGCCCCCAGGGTCTTGGCTACACCTTC,CASSRPQGLGYTF
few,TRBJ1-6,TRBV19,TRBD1,TGTGCCAGTAGTAGGTCGACAGGGGGTAGTTCACCCCTCCACTTT,CASSRSTGGSSPLHF
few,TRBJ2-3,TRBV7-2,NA,TGTGCCAGCAGCGCCCCCGGGTGGCGGGGACCCACAGATACGCAGTATTTT,CASSAPGWRGPTDTQYF
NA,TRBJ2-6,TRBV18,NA,TGTGCCAGCTCATCACAGAATAACCTTTCTGGGGCCAACGTCCTGACTTTC,CASSSQNNLSGANVLTF
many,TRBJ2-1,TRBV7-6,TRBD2,TGTGCCAGCAGCTTAGCGGGAGGGGAGACCTACAATGAGCAGTTCTTC,CASSLAGGETYNEQFF
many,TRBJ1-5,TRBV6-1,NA,TGTGCCAGCAATCCCGGGGGCGGCAATCAGCCCCAGCATTTT,CASNPGGGNQPQHF
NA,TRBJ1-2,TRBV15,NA,TGTGCCACCAGCAGAGGGTGGGACACCAAGAACTATGGCTACACCTTC,CATSRGWDTKNYGYTF
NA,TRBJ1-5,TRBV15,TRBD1,TGTGCCACCAGCAGAGGAACCCGAGGGGGCTATAGCAATCAGCCCCAGCATTTT,CATSRGTRGGYSNQPQHF
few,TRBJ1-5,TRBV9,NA,TGTGCCAGCAGCGTAGACACAGGAGCGGGGCAGCCCCAGCATTTT,CASSVDTGAGQPQHF
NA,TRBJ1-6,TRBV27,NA,TGTGCCAGCAGTCCGGGATATAATTCACCCCTCCACTTT,CASSPGYNSPLHF
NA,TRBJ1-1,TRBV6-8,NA,TGTGCCAGCCGAACGGGACAACATTATCCGGACACTGAAGCTTTCTTT,CASRTGQHYPDTEAFF
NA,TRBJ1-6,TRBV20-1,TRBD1,TGCAGTGCTAGAACAGGGGAAGCCTATAATTCACCCCTCCAATTT,CSARTGEAYNSPLQF
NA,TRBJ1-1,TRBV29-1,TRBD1,TGCAGCGCGGGACAGTCGCTCCTGATGAACACTGAAGCTTTCTTT,CSAGQSLLMNTEAFF
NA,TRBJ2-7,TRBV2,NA,TGTGCCAGCAGGAGGGTATCCGACGAGCAGTACTTC,CASRRVSDEQYF
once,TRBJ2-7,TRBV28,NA,TGTGCCAGCAGTTCGGACAGTGCCTACGAGCAGTACTTC,CASSSDSAYEQYF
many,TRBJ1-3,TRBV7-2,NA,TGTGCCAGCAGCTTAGCGCTAGGGGGGAACACCATATATTTT,CASSLALGGNTIYF
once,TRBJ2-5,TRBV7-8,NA,TGTGCCAGCAGCTTAGAGAAGGGGCAGGGAGAAGAGCCCCAGTACTTC,CASSLEKGQGEEPQYF
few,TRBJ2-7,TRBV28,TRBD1,TGTGCCAGCAGTGGCCCGGGACAGGGGATACCCTACGAGCAGTACTTC,CASSGPGQGIPYEQYF
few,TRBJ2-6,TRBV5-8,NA,TGTGCCAGCAGCTTGTGGGGGGTGTCTGGGGCCAACGTCCTGACTTTC,CASSLWGVSGANVLTF
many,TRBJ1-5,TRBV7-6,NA,TGTGCCAGCAGCCCCCAACCCCCCGGGGATAGCAATCAGCCCCAGCATTTT,CASSPQPPGDSNQPQHF
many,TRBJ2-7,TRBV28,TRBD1,TGTGCCAGCAGCTCGCCGGGACAGAGCTCCTACGAGCAGTACTTC,CASSSPGQSSYEQYF